One sample yielded the 11 T cell receptor beta chains listed below, sequenced in a study of blood T cell repertoires in COVID-19. Produced via immunoSEQ multiplex PCR; TCRdb's table is partial and in-frame only. The repertoire holds approximately 250,000 clones, with 65% to 90% as singletons. The sample consisted of peripheral blood. The receptors originated from a woman in her 70s with COVID-19, enrolled during active disease.

The rearrangement links TRBV6-2 or TRBV6-3 to TRBJ1-2; D possibly corresponds to TRBD1 (6 bases). Germline CDR1 and CDR2: MNHEY and SVGEGT. The CDR3 has 14 amino acids. V was pared by 4 bases and J by 5 bases, with 14 bases between. CDR3 DNA: TGTGCCAGCAGTTGGTTGGACAGACCATATGGCTACACCTTC. Translation: CASSWLDRPYGYTF.

The rearrangement links TRBV7-6 to TRBJ2-3, with D hard to call. Germline loops: CDR1 SGHVS, CDR2 FNYEAQ. This CDR3 region has 13 residues. V lost 1 base and J lost 9, with 11 bases in between. The CDR3 region has the DNA TGTGCCAGCAGCTTAGAAGACTCGAAAACGCAGTATTTT. Translated: CASSLEDSKTQYF.

This clone came up once. V and J are TRBV7-8 and TRBJ2-3, with 9 positions matching TRBD2. The CDR3 runs to 15 residues. With V trimmed by 5 bases and J by 2 bases, 5 bases remained unmatched. Looked up from germline, CDR1 is SGHVS and CDR2 is FQNEAQ. The CDR3 protein is CASSPAGGNTDTQYF. The DNA of the CDR3 is TGTGCCAGCAGCCCCGCGGGGGGGAACACAGATACGCAGTATTTT.

In this sample, this clone turned up once. This chain joins TRBV28 and TRBJ1-1; possible D gene TRBD1, 5 bases. The germline V and J ends were trimmed by 2 bases and 5 bases, with 9 bases remaining between them. CDR1 and CDR2 from the germline V gene are MDHEN and SYDVKM. The length of the CDR3 is 13 residues. The CDR3 nucleotides are TGTGCCAGCAGTTTAGGGTCAGGGACTGAAGCTTTCTTT. The encoded protein is CASSLGSGTEAFF.

This clone has only one observation. The chain recombines TRBV24-1 with TRBJ1-1; 7 bases fit TRBD1. The J segment lost 5 bases and the V segment lost 4 bases, leaving 9 bases of the junction unmatched. The CDR3 is 15 amino acids. Per the germline V gene, CDR1 is KGHDR and CDR2 is SFDVKD. The chain's CDR3 is CATSDPAQGETEAFF. The CDR3, as DNA: TGTGCCACCAGTGACCCTGCCCAGGGGGAAACTGAAGCTTTCTTT.

CDR3 nucleotides: TGTGCCAGTAGTGGGTCCTGGGACAGAGCCTACGAGCAGTACTTC. Translating it yields CASSGSWDRAYEQYF. The chain recombines TRBV19 with TRBJ2-7; 7 positions match TRBD1. With 5 bases clipped from V and 2 bases from J, the junction kept 9 bases outside the gene matches. The CDR3 consists of 15 residues. Germline V gene lookup returns CDR1 LNHDA and CDR2 SQIVND (reference sequence).

This rearrangement joins TRBV5-5 to TRBJ1-2; weak D call: TRBD1 (5 bases). V was pared by 2 bases and J by 6 bases, with 14 bases between. Germline V lookup: CDR1 SGHKS, CDR2 YYEKEE (reference sequence). The CDR3 has 14 amino acids. CDR3 protein: CASSLGASFDGYTF. The CDR3 nucleotides are TGTGCCAGCAGCTTAGGGGCGTCCTTTGATGGCTACACCTTC.

V usage is TRBV14 and J usage is TRBJ2-1, with TRBD2 as a possible D gene (6 bases). This CDR3 spans 14 amino acids. Trimming pared 4 bases from V and 6 bases from J, leaving 13 bases between. Germline V gene sequence: CDR1 SGHDN, CDR2 FVKESK. CDR3 protein: CASSLVGLLNEQFF. In DNA, the CDR3 is TGTGCCAGCAGCCTAGTGGGACTCCTCAATGAGCAGTTCTTC.

The chain joins TRBV18 to TRBJ2-1; 8 nucleotides agree with TRBD2. J gave up 2 bases and V 5 bases, and 2 bases lay outside the gene matches. Germline CDR1 reads KGHSH; CDR2 reads LQKENI. This CDR3 spans 14 amino acids. This CDR3 reads CASSTGGTYNEQFF. The CDR3, as DNA: TGTGCCAGCTCAACGGGGGGGACCTACAATGAGCAGTTCTTC.

The chain combines TRBV24-1 with TRBJ2-3; tentative D call: TRBD1 (7 bases). CDR1 is KGHDR and CDR2 is SFDVKD in the germline V gene. This CDR3 has 17 amino acids. V lost 5 bases, J lost 3 bases, and 20 bases lay in between. CDR3 protein: CATSANRQGGRTDTQYF. CDR3 sequence (DNA): TGTGCCACCAGTGCCAACCGTCAGGGGGGTCGGACAGATACGCAGTATTTT.

The chain is built from TRBV7-9 and TRBJ1-2; D possibly corresponds to TRBD1 (5 bases). CDR1 SEHNR and CDR2 FQNEAQ come from the germline V gene (reference sequence). With 10 bases removed from V and 0 bases from J, the gap between germline ends came to 15 bases. CDR3 size: 14 residues. The CDR3 is CATPGPTANYGYTF. DNA for the CDR3: TGTGCCACCCCAGGGCCGACCGCTAACTATGGCTACACCTTC.